Included here is one TCR beta chain sequence, with context. These data come from a study of Ad26.COV2.S vaccination and SARS-CoV-2 variants. V lost 3 bases, J lost 6 bases, and 8 bases stayed unmatched. Germline CDR1 SNHLY, CDR2 FYNNEI. The CDR3 is made up of 16 amino acids. The data were produced by immunoSEQ multiplex PCR, yet TCRdb's version contains in-frame clones alone and is incomplete. The sample has approximately 340,000 clones; roughly 94% are singletons. The receptor was derived from a human donor who had recovered from COVID-19. Sample: peripheral blood, taken after recovery from COVID-19. V and J are TRBV2 and TRBJ2-1; TRBD1 agrees at 10 bases. The CDR3 DNA follows: TGTGCCAGCAGTGATTACTTCGGGACAGGGGCCAATGAGCAGTTCTTC. Amino acids: CASSDYFGTGANEQFF. The complete variable domain, with remaining parts taken from reference TRBV2 and TRBJ2-1, reads EPEVTQTPSHQVTQMGQEVILRCVPISNHLYFYWYRQILGQKVEFLVSFYNNEISEKSEIFDDQFSVERPDGSNFTLKIRSTKLEDSAMYFCASSDYFGTGANEQFFGPGTRLTVL.